Included here is one T cell receptor beta chain sequence, with context. A read error may produce the germline difference seen at one junction end. This entry is derived from a study of CD8+CD57+ T cells in acquired aplastic anemia. Genomic DNA provided the template from which TCR beta VDJ and CDR3 profiles were obtained. TCRdb passed the reads through MiXCR, listing each CDR3 protein once. The sample contains hundreds of thousands of distinct CDR3 sequences, about 50% of which appear only once. The CDR3 is 15 residues long. The germline V gene has CDR1 SGHRS and CDR2 YFSETQ. The sequenced patients had an expansion of CD8+CD57+ cells seen by flow cytometry.

This clonotype was obtained from a human donor with aplastic anemia. The chain employs TRBV5-1 and TRBJ2-2; D is possibly TRBD2 (6 bases). Sequencing used sorted CD4+, CD8+, or CD8+CD57+ T cells (not recorded which) from PBMCs. The CDR3 region is CASSLDRPNTGGLFF. Here the CDR3 DNA reads TGCGCCAGCAGCTTGGATAGGCCGAACACCGGGGGGCTGTTTTTT.